The 22 T cell receptor beta chains below all came from one sample that was sequenced in a study of blood T cell repertoires in COVID-19. Clones were sequenced by immunoSEQ multiplex PCR, and TCRdb holds only the in-frame ones, with some missing. The sample includes around 100,000 clones, approximately 84% seen only once; the top ten take about 2%. The source material was peripheral blood. The receptors here all came from a human donor in a cohort sampled during active COVID-19.

This clone was detected only once. V and J are TRBV3-1 (or the pseudogene TRBV3-2) and TRBJ2-7; 7 positions agree with TRBD1. Germline CDR1 LGHDT, CDR2 YNNKEL (reference sequence). The trim removed 4 bases at V and 2 bases at J, leaving 8 bases unmatched. The CDR3 has 15 amino acids. CDR3: CASSRTGVGAYEQYF. In nucleotides, the CDR3 is TGTGCCAGCAGCCGAACAGGGGTCGGGGCCTACGAGCAGTACTTC.

The gene calls are TRBV7-6 and TRBJ1-1; 9 nucleotides match TRBD1. The germline V gene encodes CDR1 SGHVS and CDR2 FNYEAQ. V shed 5 bases, J shed 5 bases, and the junction held 6 bases outside the gene matches. The CDR3 consists of 14 residues. CDR3 DNA: TGTGCCAGCAGCACTGGACAGGGGAGGACTGAAGCTTTCTTT. Residues: CASSTGQGRTEAFF. Combining the CDR3 with reference TRBV7-6 and TRBJ1-1 gives the whole variable domain GAGVSQSPRYKVTKRGQDVALRCDPISGHVSLYWYRQALGQGPEFLTYFNYEAQQDKSGLPNDRFSAERPEGSISTLTIQRTEQRDSAMYRCASSTGQGRTEAFFGQGTRLTVV.

The CDR3 nucleotides are TGTGCCAGCAGTTTGGGGACAGGGTCTAGCACAGATACGCAGTATTTT. Translation gives CASSLGTGSSTDTQYF. V and J are TRBV27 and TRBJ2-3, with 9 bases aligning to TRBD1. This CDR3 spans 16 amino acids. Germline V gives CDR1 MNHEY, CDR2 SMNVEV (reference sequence). J was trimmed by 0 bases and V by 3 bases; bases with no gene match: 4.

This chain uses TRBV5-5 with TRBJ1-1; D is possibly TRBD1 (6 bases). The germline V gene has CDR1 SGHKS and CDR2 YYEKEE (reference sequence). V was pared by 3 bases and J by 1 base, with 13 bases between. The CDR3 contains 15 residues. CDR3 sequence: CASSYRQGRNTEAFF. The DNA for the CDR3 is TGTGCCAGCAGCTACCGGCAGGGGAGGAACACTGAAGCTTTCTTT.

This clone was seen a single time. CDR3 amino acids: CASSLTGASGNTIYF. For the CDR3, the DNA is TGTGCCAGCAGCCTGACAGGGGCCTCTGGAAACACCATATATTTT. The gene calls are TRBV5-4 and TRBJ1-3, with TRBD1 matching over 8 bases. This CDR3 is built from 15 residues. Trimming took 4 bases from V and 0 from J; bases not matched to a gene: 3. Per the germline V gene, CDR1 is SGHNT and CDR2 is YYREEE (reference sequence).

This sequence joins TRBV28 and TRBJ1-5; TRBD1 aligns across 11 bases. Trimming cost V 6 bases and J 2 bases; bases outside gene matches: 12. Germline V gene sequence: CDR1 MDHEN, CDR2 SYDVKM. This CDR3 comprises 18 residues. CDR3 region: CASRTGQGVDTRNQPQHF. CDR3 bases: TGTGCCAGCAGAACGGGACAGGGGGTGGATACGCGCAATCAGCCCCAGCATTTT.

The V gene is TRBV5-4, the J gene TRBJ1-1; D remains unclear. V lost 7 bases and J lost 14, with 18 bases in between. Germline V CDR1 and CDR2: SGHNT, YYREEE (reference sequence). The CDR3 has 11 residues. Here the CDR3 DNA reads TGTGCCAGCGAGCAGAATCACGGGAACTTCTTT. Residues: CASEQNHGNFF.

The genes are TRBV19 and TRBJ1-2; TRBD1 aligns across 11 bases. In germline, CDR1 is LNHDA, CDR2 SQIVND (reference sequence). The junction had 6 bases not matched to a gene; V was cut back by 6 bases and J by 3 bases. This CDR3 is 15 amino acids long. The CDR3 nucleotides read TGTGCCAGTAGCCTGGACAGGGGGCTTGACTATGGCTACACCTTC. This sequence encodes CASSLDRGLDYGYTF. The whole variable domain, remainder taken from reference TRBV19 and TRBJ1-2, is DGGITQSPKYLFRKEGQNVTLSCEQNLNHDAMYWYRQDPGQGLRLIYYSQIVNDFQKGDIAEGYSVSREKKESFPLTVTSAQKNPTAFYLCASSLDRGLDYGYTFGSGTRLTVV.

This rearrangement joins TRBV4-1 to TRBJ1-1, with 7 nucleotides matching TRBD1. Germline CDR1 is MGHRA and CDR2 is YSYEKL. V was clipped by 0 bases and J by 3 bases; unmatched bases: 13. The CDR3 spans 18 residues. The CDR3 loop reads CASSQEREGRGLDTEAFF. The DNA for the CDR3 is TGCGCCAGCAGCCAAGAGCGGGAGGGGAGGGGGCTCGACACTGAAGCTTTCTTT.

The CDR3 DNA reads as TGCAGCGTGCGGGATGGGGCTGTCCGGTCCCCCTCTTTCTTT. Translated: CSVRDGAVRSPSFF. The chain employs TRBV29-1 and TRBJ1-1; possibly TRBD1 for D (5 bases). V gave up 6 bases and J gave up 12 bases, with 26 bases separating them. The length of the CDR3 is 14 residues. From germline, CDR1 is SQVTM and CDR2 ANQGSEA.

The chain couples TRBV12-3 or TRBV12-4 to TRBJ1-6; a possible D gene is TRBD1 (6 bases). Trimming took off 4 bases at V and 10 bases at J, with 8 bases between the two ends. The CDR3 length is 12 residues. CDR3 sequence (DNA): TGTGCCAGCAGTTCCACAGGGTCACCCCTCCACTTT. Translation gives CASSSTGSPLHF.

This chain links TRBV4-3 with TRBJ2-2, with TRBD1 matching 7 bases. Looked up from germline, CDR1 is LGHNA and CDR2 is YSLEER. With V trimmed by 4 bases and J by 1 base, 6 bases remained unmatched. The CDR3 covers 16 residues. As DNA, the CDR3 is TGCGCCAGCAGCCTTCGGGACAGTTTGAACACCGGGGAGCTGTTTTTT. This encodes CASSLRDSLNTGELFF.

The chain employs TRBV5-4 and TRBJ2-3; D may be TRBD2 (7 bases). Germline V gives CDR1 SGHNT, CDR2 YYREEE (reference sequence). The CDR3 sequence is 16 residues long. With 4 bases removed from V and 4 bases from J, the gap between germline ends came to 19 bases. The CDR3 DNA is TGTGCCAGCAGCCCTACGACAGGCGCGGGGGCAGATACGCAGTATTTT. Its protein is CASSPTTGAGADTQYF.

The chain combines TRBV7-2 with TRBJ1-2; D not certain. The CDR3 runs 14 residues. The germline gives CDR1 SGHTA, CDR2 FQGNSA. Trimming shortened V by 2 bases and J by 4 bases, and 11 bases separated the two germline ends. As DNA, the CDR3 is TGTGCCAGCAGCTTAAATCCCACAGCCTATGGCTACACCTTC. Its protein is CASSLNPTAYGYTF.

The chain links TRBV28 to TRBJ2-6; TRBD2 is a possible D gene (6 bases). This CDR3 has 15 amino acids. V lost 5 bases and J lost 4, with 12 bases in between. CDR1 is MDHEN and CDR2 is SYDVKM in the germline V gene. CDR3: CASSGGAVGANVLTF. Written as DNA, the CDR3 is TGTGCCAGCAGTGGAGGGGCGGTGGGGGCCAACGTCCTGACTTTC.

Details on this clone: Other DNA sequences in this specimen translate into the identical CDR3. The V and J genes are TRBV2 and TRBJ1-5; TRBD1 agrees at 10 bases. This CDR3 contains 13 residues. Trimming took 7 bases from V and 4 from J; bases not matched to a gene: 1. The germline V gene encodes CDR1 SNHLY and CDR2 FYNNEI. The CDR3 here is CASKGQGNQPQHF. For the CDR3, the DNA is TGTGCCAGCAAGGGACAGGGGAATCAGCCCCAGCATTTT.

V and J are TRBV7-9 and TRBJ1-2; D might be TRBD1 (6 bases). Trimming took off 1 base at V and 6 bases at J, with 18 bases between the two ends. Germline assignment: CDR1 SEHNR and CDR2 FQNEAQ (reference sequence). The CDR3 length is 16 residues. The CDR3 bases are TGTGCCAGCAGCTTAGGGTCAGCTGGACAGACGAATGGCTACACCTTC. Translating it yields CASSLGSAGQTNGYTF.

The rearrangement uses TRBV2 and TRBJ2-7; D gene unclear. V gave up 3 bases and J gave up 0 bases, with 12 bases separating them. CDR1 is SNHLY and CDR2 is FYNNEI in the germline V gene. CDR3 length equals 15 residues. CDR3 DNA: TGTGCCAGCAGTGACCCACTATTTATCTCCTACGAGCAGTACTTC. Protein: CASSDPLFISYEQYF.

The chain's CDR3 is CSVTIGQGAIEKLFF. The CDR3 DNA sequence: TGCAGCGTGACAATAGGACAGGGGGCGATTGAAAAACTGTTTTTT. V usage is TRBV29-1 and J usage is TRBJ1-4; 11 positions match TRBD1. The CDR3 consists of 15 residues. After removal of 6 bases from V and 7 bases from J, the junction contained 10 bases not matched to a gene. Per the germline V gene, CDR1 is SQVTM and CDR2 is ANQGSEA.

The V and J genes are TRBV4-1 and TRBJ2-4; 12 positions match TRBD2. This CDR3 has 21 amino acids. The trim removed 0 bases at V and 0 bases at J, leaving 12 bases unmatched. The germline CDR1 and CDR2 sequences are MGHRA and YSYEKL. The CDR3 nucleotides are TGCGCCAGCAGCCAAGATAGGGTACTAGCGGGAGGCCCCTTAGCCAAAAACATTCAGTACTTC. This gives the protein CASSQDRVLAGGPLAKNIQYF.

The gene calls are TRBV10-3 and TRBJ2-5; no firm D call. V lost 8 bases, J lost 9 bases, and 19 bases lay in between. The CDR3 is made up of 13 amino acids. Per germline, CDR1 ENHRY and CDR2 SYGVKD. This CDR3 is CAIAQAQELAQYF. CDR3 sequence (DNA): TGTGCCATCGCCCAGGCCCAAGAGTTGGCCCAGTACTTC.

The CDR3 DNA reads as TGTGCCAGCAGACTAGCGGGGGGTGATGAGCAGTTCTTC. This encodes CASRLAGGDEQFF. The V call is TRBV6-5, the J call TRBJ2-1; 12 bases line up with TRBD2. CDR1 is MNHEY and CDR2 is SVGAGI in the germline V gene. The CDR3 is made up of 13 amino acids. Trimming removed 6 bases from V and 8 bases from J; junction bases left unmatched: 2.